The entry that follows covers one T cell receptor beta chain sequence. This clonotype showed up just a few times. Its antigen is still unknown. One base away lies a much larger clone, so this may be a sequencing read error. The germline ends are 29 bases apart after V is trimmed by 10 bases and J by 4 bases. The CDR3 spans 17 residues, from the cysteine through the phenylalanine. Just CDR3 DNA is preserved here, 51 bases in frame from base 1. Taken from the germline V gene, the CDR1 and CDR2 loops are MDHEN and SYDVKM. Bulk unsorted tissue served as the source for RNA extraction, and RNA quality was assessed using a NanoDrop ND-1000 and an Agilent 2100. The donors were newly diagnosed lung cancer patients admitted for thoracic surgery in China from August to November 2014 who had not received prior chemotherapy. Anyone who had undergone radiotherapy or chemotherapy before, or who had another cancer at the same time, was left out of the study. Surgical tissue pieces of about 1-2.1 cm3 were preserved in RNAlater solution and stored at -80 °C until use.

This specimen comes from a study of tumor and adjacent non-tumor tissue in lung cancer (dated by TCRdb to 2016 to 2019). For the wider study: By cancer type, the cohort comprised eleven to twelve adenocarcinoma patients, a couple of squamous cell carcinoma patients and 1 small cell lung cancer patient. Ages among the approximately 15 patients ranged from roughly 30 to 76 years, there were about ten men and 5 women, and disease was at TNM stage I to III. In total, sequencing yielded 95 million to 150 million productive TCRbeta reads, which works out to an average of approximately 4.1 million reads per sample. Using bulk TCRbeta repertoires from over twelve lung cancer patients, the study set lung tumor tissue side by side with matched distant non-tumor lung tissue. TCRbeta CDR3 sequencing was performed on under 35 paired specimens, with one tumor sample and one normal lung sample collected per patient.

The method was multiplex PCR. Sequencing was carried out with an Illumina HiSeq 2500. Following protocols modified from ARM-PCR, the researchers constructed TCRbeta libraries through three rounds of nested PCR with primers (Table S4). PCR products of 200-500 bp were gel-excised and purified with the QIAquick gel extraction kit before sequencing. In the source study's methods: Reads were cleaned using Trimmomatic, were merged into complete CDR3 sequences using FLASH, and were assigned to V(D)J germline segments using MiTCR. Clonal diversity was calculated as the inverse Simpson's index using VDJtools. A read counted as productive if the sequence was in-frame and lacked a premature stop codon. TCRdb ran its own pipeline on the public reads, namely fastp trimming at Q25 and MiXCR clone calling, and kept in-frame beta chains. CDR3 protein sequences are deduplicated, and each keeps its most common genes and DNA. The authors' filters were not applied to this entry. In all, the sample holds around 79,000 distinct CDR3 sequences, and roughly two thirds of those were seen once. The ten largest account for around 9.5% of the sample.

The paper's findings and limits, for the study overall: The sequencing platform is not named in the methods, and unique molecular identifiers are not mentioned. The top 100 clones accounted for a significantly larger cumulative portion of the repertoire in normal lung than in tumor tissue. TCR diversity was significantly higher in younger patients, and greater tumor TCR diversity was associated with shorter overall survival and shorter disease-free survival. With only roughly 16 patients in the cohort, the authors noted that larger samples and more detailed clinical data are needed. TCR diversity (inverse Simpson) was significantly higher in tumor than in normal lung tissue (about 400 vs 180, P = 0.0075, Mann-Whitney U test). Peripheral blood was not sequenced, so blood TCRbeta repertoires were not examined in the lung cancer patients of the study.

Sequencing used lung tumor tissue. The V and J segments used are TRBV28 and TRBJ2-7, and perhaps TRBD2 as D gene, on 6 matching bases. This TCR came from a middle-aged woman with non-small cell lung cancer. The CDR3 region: CAIPVKGNGGDPYEQYF. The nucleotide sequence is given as TGTGCCATCCCCGTTAAGGGAAATGGCGGGGACCCTTACGAGCAGTACTTC.